This T cell receptor beta chain was sequenced in a study of blood T cell repertoires in COVID-19. Germline V gene lookup returns CDR1 SGHRS and CDR2 YFSETQ. CDR3 length: 13 amino acids. V was clipped by 4 bases and J by 4 bases, with 11 bases between them. As originally analysed: Reference gene primer amplification yielded estimated nucleated cell counts. Sequenced by immunoSEQ multiplex PCR; TCRdb stores in-frame clones only, minus some. Clone size and the V and J calls come from that table; the DNA yielded D and trimming. Of about 290,000 clones detected, about nine tenths appear once; the ten largest clones hold about 1.7%.

Specimen: PBMCs or T cells enriched from blood (not recorded which). The V and J genes are TRBV5-1 and TRBJ1-1; D possibly corresponds to TRBD1 (6 bases). The clonotype was recovered from a woman aged 40 to 50 who had recovered from COVID-19. As DNA, the CDR3 is TGCGCCAGCAGCAGCTACAGGGCCACTGAAGCTTTCTTT. This encodes CASSSYRATEAFF.